The T cell receptor (beta chain) described here comes from a study of regulatory T cells in long-lasting Graves disease. Regarding this clonotype: With a much larger clone just one base away, this may be a read error.

Documented time point: newly diagnosed GD, antithyroid drugs for less than 3 months. Generation of the TCR library employed RNA extracted from PBMCs. Library construction for TCR beta used iRepertoire HTBI primers and Arm-PCR of CDR3 regions. Each CDR3 protein gets one entry after TCRdb re-called the multiplex PCR reads with MiXCR. Among around 400,000 distinct CDR3 sequences listed, approximately 12% were seen once. The CDR3 is 13 amino acids. Germline CDR1 and CDR2: MDHEN and SYDVKM. The sample was also reused in another study, on T cells in Graves' hyperthyroidism and ophthalmopathy.

The source is a young woman with Graves disease. This chain connects TRBV28 to TRBJ2-1; D possibly corresponds to TRBD1 (7 bases). The sample in question was peripheral blood mononuclear cells (PBMCs), obtained at new diagnosis, from a patient treated with antithyroid drugs. The CDR3: CVGGTELYNEQFF. CDR3 coding DNA: TGTGTCGGCGGGACAGAGCTTTACAATGAGCAGTTCTTC.